The present T cell receptor (beta chain) was sequenced within a study of shared clonotypes between healthy human individuals. Study in general: The people who gave samples were two women and a few men aged 18 to 49. General study findings and limits: Clonotypes shared by all four sorted-subset donors had higher generation probabilities than non-shared clonotypes.

Participating donors were healthy, HIV-negative adults free of recent acute infections or vaccinations. As to this clone: Its specificity is not known.

Germline loops: CDR1 KGHSH, CDR2 LQKENI. V lost 6 bases, J lost 1 base, and 12 bases stayed unmatched. There are 17 residues in the CDR3. Genomic DNA from each subset was divided evenly over several immunoSEQ plates. TCRdb's table, derived via immunoSEQ multiplex PCR, lists solely in-frame clones and lacks some. The repertoire has roughly 2.2 million clones, about 90% of them found once; the top ten carry around 0.4%. The sequencing sample was made of naive CD4+ T cells from PBMCs. Subset described: CD45RA+ positively selected. This clonotype was obtained from a young man in good health. Some clones in this sample may be carry-over from other donors' samples. The V and J genes are TRBV18 and TRBJ2-1; the match to TRBD2 covers 7 bases. Here the CDR3 reads CASSPEVGGDSYNEQFF. The DNA for the CDR3 is TGTGCCAGCTCCCCAGAGGTGGGGGGGGATTCCTACAATGAGCAGTTCTTC.